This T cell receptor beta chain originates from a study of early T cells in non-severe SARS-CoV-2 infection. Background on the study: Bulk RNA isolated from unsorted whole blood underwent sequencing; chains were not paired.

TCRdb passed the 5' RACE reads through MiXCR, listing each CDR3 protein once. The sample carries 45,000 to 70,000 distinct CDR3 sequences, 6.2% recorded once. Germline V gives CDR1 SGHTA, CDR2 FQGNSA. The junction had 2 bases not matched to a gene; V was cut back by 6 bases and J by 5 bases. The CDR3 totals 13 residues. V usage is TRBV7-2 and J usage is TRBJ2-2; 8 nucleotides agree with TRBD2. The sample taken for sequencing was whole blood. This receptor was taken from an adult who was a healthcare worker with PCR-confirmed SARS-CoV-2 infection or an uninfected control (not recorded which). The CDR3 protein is CASRLAETGELFF. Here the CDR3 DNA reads TGTGCCAGCAGACTAGCGGAGACCGGGGAGCTGTTTTTT.